This T cell receptor beta chain was sequenced in a study of blood T cell repertoires in COVID-19. Study background: The samples span acute and convalescent COVID-19 from the United States, Italy and Spain. PBMCs, B-cell-depleted T cells, or T cells were the source of the cDNA or gDNA that made up the material.

This CDR3 spans 11 amino acids. Trimming cost V 4 bases and J 7 bases; bases outside gene matches: 0. Per the study methods: Using reference gene primer amplification, nucleated cell counts were estimated. The table came from immunoSEQ multiplex PCR; TCRdb's copy has only in-frame clones and leaves some out. V and J calls and clone size come straight from that table; D and trimming were deduced from the DNA. This table holds 200,000 to 250,000 clones, around 84% found once. The TCR originated in an elderly woman with active or convalescent COVID-19. This chain uses TRBV12-3 or TRBV12-4 with TRBJ1-2; the match to TRBD1 covers 7 bases. The sequenced sample consisted of peripheral blood. CDR3 bases: TGTGCCAGCAGTTACAGGGGTGGCTACACCTTC. Its protein product is CASSYRGGYTF.